These T cell receptor beta chains were read from a single sample in a study of T cell responses to AZD1222 COVID-19 vaccine. Only in-frame clones appear in the TCRdb table, and some are missing; sequencing was by immunoSEQ multiplex PCR. The table shows around 72,000 clones, with roughly 84% occurring only once. The source was peripheral blood, collected on day 0 of AZD1222 vaccination. The source is an adult in good health. Both conserved end residues are part of each CDR3.

j_call: TRBJ1-2; v_call: TRBV19; cdr3_length: 13; cdr3_aa: CASTPNFPYGYTF
j_call: TRBJ1-5; v_call: TRBV30; cdr3_length: 13; cdr3_aa: CAWSPDSNQPQHF
j_call: TRBJ1-1; v_call: TRBV6-5; cdr3_length: 14; cdr3_aa: CASRVGTVNTEAFF
j_call: TRBJ2-7; v_call: TRBV6-5; cdr3_length: 12; cdr3_aa: CASSTHLAEQYF
j_call: TRBJ1-1; v_call: TRBV12-3/TRBV12-4; cdr3_length: 13; cdr3_aa: CASKGRRSTEAFF
j_call: TRBJ1-5; v_call: TRBV2; cdr3_length: 13; cdr3_aa: CASNWDRDQPQHF
j_call: TRBJ2-2; v_call: TRBV27; cdr3_length: 15; cdr3_aa: CASSLRTPQGGELFF
j_call: TRBJ1-1; v_call: TRBV5-1; cdr3_length: 14; cdr3_aa: CASSDHGVASEAFF
j_call: TRBJ2-5; v_call: TRBV11-3; cdr3_length: 13; cdr3_aa: CASSLRGEETQYF
j_call: TRBJ1-2; v_call: TRBV28; cdr3_length: 15; cdr3_aa: CASSSFTGGLYGYTF
j_call: TRBJ1-6; v_call: TRBV19; cdr3_length: 13; cdr3_aa: CASSIDPASPLHF
j_call: TRBJ2-5; v_call: TRBV24-1; cdr3_length: 16; cdr3_aa: CATSDSDRFPQETQYF
j_call: TRBJ1-2; v_call: TRBV30; cdr3_length: 13; cdr3_aa: CAWSSGMNYGYTF
j_call: TRBJ2-6; v_call: TRBV28; cdr3_length: 13; cdr3_aa: CASSRQGPGVLTF
j_call: TRBJ1-2; v_call: TRBV19; cdr3_length: 13; cdr3_aa: CASSMDRARGYTF
j_call: TRBJ1-4; v_call: TRBV18; cdr3_length: 13; cdr3_aa: CASSPQGLEKLFF
j_call: TRBJ1-2; v_call: TRBV2; cdr3_length: 16; cdr3_aa: CASSEPWQRDLDGYTF
j_call: TRBJ1-6; v_call: TRBV4-1; cdr3_length: 13; cdr3_aa: CASSQIKGSPLHF
j_call: TRBJ1-6; v_call: TRBV12-3/TRBV12-4; cdr3_length: 12; cdr3_aa: CASSLRDSPLHF
j_call: TRBJ1-4; v_call: TRBV24-1; cdr3_length: 13; cdr3_aa: CATSGTGEEKLFF
j_call: TRBJ1-5; v_call: TRBV6-5; cdr3_length: 15; cdr3_aa: CASRYNRDRNQPQHF
j_call: TRBJ1-2; v_call: TRBV13; cdr3_length: 14; cdr3_aa: CASSYRPPGVGYTF
j_call: TRBJ2-3; v_call: TRBV6-6; cdr3_length: 14; cdr3_aa: CASSYFGPPDTQYF
j_call: TRBJ2-6; v_call: TRBV4-3; cdr3_length: 16; cdr3_aa: CASSPTGTPGANVLTF
j_call: TRBJ1-2; v_call: TRBV4-3; cdr3_length: 15; cdr3_aa: CASSQDGGAGYGYTF
j_call: TRBJ2-1; v_call: TRBV5-1; cdr3_length: 15; cdr3_aa: CASAQGRHAGYEQFF
j_call: TRBJ2-3; v_call: TRBV27; cdr3_length: 18; cdr3_aa: CASSWGGRRIDSTDTQYF
j_call: TRBJ1-1; v_call: TRBV5-1; cdr3_length: 18; cdr3_aa: CASSLATREGLMNTEAFF
j_call: TRBJ1-6; v_call: TRBV5-5; cdr3_length: 16; cdr3_aa: CASSRDSGRLRSPLHF
j_call: TRBJ1-6; v_call: TRBV5-1; cdr3_length: 15; cdr3_aa: CASREGQAGNSPLHF
j_call: TRBJ1-2; v_call: TRBV24-1; cdr3_length: 15; cdr3_aa: CATSDPWTGSQGYTF
j_call: TRBJ1-2; v_call: TRBV11-2; cdr3_length: 14; cdr3_aa: CASNSPTDNYGYTF
j_call: TRBJ1-4; v_call: TRBV30; cdr3_length: 16; cdr3_aa: CAWLAGSGTTNEKLFF
j_call: TRBJ2-7; v_call: TRBV5-1; cdr3_length: 14; cdr3_aa: CASSPSAGAYEQYF
j_call: TRBJ2-7; v_call: TRBV2; cdr3_length: 14; cdr3_aa: CASRGGQGTNEQYF
j_call: TRBJ2-7; v_call: TRBV6-2/TRBV6-3; cdr3_length: 16; cdr3_aa: CASSYSLGERSYEQYF
j_call: TRBJ1-3; v_call: TRBV6-5; cdr3_length: 15; cdr3_aa: CASSSGRIGGSTIYF
j_call: TRBJ2-2; v_call: TRBV5-5; cdr3_length: 17; cdr3_aa: CASSLATGALNTGELFF
j_call: TRBJ1-1; v_call: TRBV11-1; cdr3_length: 16; cdr3_aa: CASSSGGQGVNTEAFF
j_call: TRBJ1-1; v_call: TRBV27; cdr3_length: 15; cdr3_aa: CASSPRGATHWGAFF
j_call: TRBJ2-7; v_call: TRBV6-5; cdr3_length: 12; cdr3_aa: CASRGGNYEQYF
j_call: TRBJ2-1; v_call: TRBV19; cdr3_length: 17; cdr3_aa: CASSIKHTGTSGNEQFF
j_call: TRBJ2-3; v_call: TRBV7-3; cdr3_length: 16; cdr3_aa: CASSLVAAGGPDTQYF
j_call: TRBJ1-4; v_call: TRBV6-5; cdr3_length: 13; cdr3_aa: CASFTPGYEKLFF
j_call: TRBJ2-7; v_call: TRBV30; cdr3_length: 13; cdr3_aa: CAWSTGKIDEQYF
j_call: TRBJ2-7; v_call: TRBV10-1; cdr3_length: 15; cdr3_aa: CATPRGTGTLYEQYF
j_call: TRBJ1-1; v_call: TRBV30; cdr3_length: 12; cdr3_aa: CAWSVMNTEAFF
j_call: TRBJ2-1; v_call: TRBV18; cdr3_length: 15; cdr3_aa: CASSPGQGSYNEQFF
j_call: TRBJ1-5; v_call: TRBV19; cdr3_length: 13; cdr3_aa: CASSMGDNQPQHF
j_call: TRBJ2-1; v_call: TRBV6-5; cdr3_length: 14; cdr3_aa: CASTAISSYNEQFF
j_call: TRBJ1-1; v_call: TRBV27; cdr3_length: 15; cdr3_aa: CASSLSMRGNTEAFF
j_call: TRBJ2-7; v_call: TRBV11-3; cdr3_length: 12; cdr3_aa: CASSLDGGEQYF
j_call: TRBJ1-1; v_call: TRBV10-2; cdr3_length: 15; cdr3_aa: CASSELSTVNTEAFF